A selection of T cell receptor beta chains follows, all from one sample in a study of regulatory T cells in long-lasting Graves disease. TCRdb processed the multiplex PCR reads anew with MiXCR; each CDR3 protein has one entry. The sample contains over 250,000 distinct CDR3 sequences, roughly a fifth of which appear only once. The starting material was peripheral blood mononuclear cells (PBMCs), obtained when the disease was refractory, from a patient treated with antithyroid drugs. The receptors come from a female donor with Graves disease. The CDR3 runs from the conserved cysteine through the conserved F or W. A D gene is named only where the DNA matches it firmly. Size is stated for part of the rows, as once, few or many counts, or as a class when the clone is expanded.

v_call,d_call,clone_size,j_call,cdr3_nt,cdr3_aa
TRBV27,-,few,TRBJ2-7,TGTGCCAGCAGTCGGGGGTCTACTTCCTACGAGCAGTACTTC,CASSRGSTSYEQYF
TRBV5-5,-,-,TRBJ2-2,TGTGCCAGCAGCTTTAGCGGAGGGAACACCGGGGAGCTGTTTTTT,CASSFSGGNTGELFF
TRBV3-1,TRBD1,-,TRBJ1-6,TGTGCCAGCAGCCAAGCAATAATAGGACAGGGTAATTCACCCCTCCACTTT,CASSQAIIGQGNSPLHF
TRBV10-3,-,-,TRBJ2-7,TGTGCCGTCTCTTACACCGGGGGGCAGTCCTACGAGCAGTACTTC,CAVSYTGGQSYEQYF
TRBV7-2,-,many,TRBJ2-2,TGTGCCAGCAGCTTAGCGGTCAGGAACACCGGGGAGCTGTTTTTT,CASSLAVRNTGELFF
TRBV2,-,many,TRBJ1-1,TGTGCCAGCAGTGTGGGAGTGATGAACACTGAAGCTTTCTTT,CASSVGVMNTEAFF
TRBV6-5,-,few,TRBJ1-1,TGTGCCAGCAGTTACGTTGTGAGGGGCACTGAAGCTTTCTTT,CASSYVVRGTEAFF
TRBV29-1,-,many,TRBJ2-5,TGCAGCGTTGAGCTAGCTCCGGTCCAAGAGACCCAGTACTTC,CSVELAPVQETQYF
TRBV6-1,-,-,TRBJ2-7,TGTGCCAGCAGAGGCAGGGGCAGGGATCCCTACGAGCAGTACTTC,CASRGRGRDPYEQYF
TRBV18,-,-,TRBJ2-5,TGTGCCAGCTCACCACCTTCTAGAGAGACCCAGTACTTC,CASSPPSRETQYF
TRBV6-2/TRBV6-3,-,few,TRBJ2-2,TGTGCCAGCACAGAACCGGGACGGAGGAACACCGGGGAGCTGTTTTTT,CASTEPGRRNTGELFF
TRBV9,TRBD2,-,TRBJ2-7,TGTGCCAGCAGCGCTGGAACTAGCGGCGAGCAGTACTTC,CASSAGTSGEQYF
TRBV7-9,-,few,TRBJ2-5,TGTGCCAGCAGCCTGCTCCAGGGGATCGGGGAGACCCAGTACTTC,CASSLLQGIGETQYF
TRBV6-5,TRBD2,few,TRBJ2-5,TGTGCCAGCAGTTACTTACCCTCAATAGCGGGAGGCCAAGAGACCCAGTACTTC,CASSYLPSIAGGQETQYF
TRBV2,TRBD1,few,TRBJ1-4,TGTGCCAGCAGTGACAGGGGGATTGCAGCAACTAATGAAAAACTGTTTTTT,CASSDRGIAATNEKLFF
TRBV7-9,-,-,TRBJ1-1,TGTGCCAGCAGCTTTGTTACCGAAGCTTTCTTT,CASSFVTEAFF
TRBV11-2,-,many,TRBJ1-2,TGTGCCAGCTCCAAGGGGGGGTATGGCTACACCTTC,CASSKGGYGYTF
TRBV4-1,TRBD1,-,TRBJ1-2,TGCGCCAGCAGCCAAGATGCGGGACAGCGCTATGGCTACACCTTC,CASSQDAGQRYGYTF
TRBV2,-,many,TRBJ2-6,TGTGCCAGCAGTGAAAGTAGCGCTGGGGCCAACGTCCTGACTTTC,CASSESSAGANVLTF
TRBV5-1,-,once,TRBJ2-5,TGCGCCAGCAGCCCTACCCAGGGACCTAAAGAGACCCAGTACTTC,CASSPTQGPKETQYF
TRBV20-1,TRBD1,-,TRBJ1-1,TGCAGTGCACCCACGACAGGGGGCCTCCACACTGAAGCTTTCTTT,CSAPTTGGLHTEAFF
TRBV28,-,many,TRBJ1-1,TGTGCCAACCCTTACATGAACACTGAAGCTTTCTTT,CANPYMNTEAFF
TRBV20-1,TRBD2,few,TRBJ2-7,TGCAGTGCGCTATCTAGCGGAAATTACGAGCAGTACTTC,CSALSSGNYEQYF
TRBV28,TRBD1,once,TRBJ1-2,TGTGCCAGCAGTCACGGGACAGGGGGCTATGGCTACACCTTC,CASSHGTGGYGYTF
TRBV18,-,many,TRBJ1-4,TGTGCCAGCTCACCTGCGGGGGACGAAAAACTGTTTTTT,CASSPAGDEKLFF
TRBV10-3,-,-,TRBJ2-2,TGTGCCATCAGTGCCCCCGGGGAGCTGTTTTTT,CAISAPGELFF
TRBV18,-,few,TRBJ1-5,TGTGCCAGCTCACCGGCGGGGAGCAATCAGCCCCAGCATTTT,CASSPAGSNQPQHF
TRBV29-1,TRBD2,-,TRBJ2-3,TGCAGCATCCGTAGCGGGAGTCTAGAAGATACGCAGTATTTT,CSIRSGSLEDTQYF
TRBV29-1,-,many,TRBJ2-5,TGCAGCGTAGGACGGGGAGGAGAGACCCAGTACTTC,CSVGRGGETQYF
TRBV7-2,TRBD1,-,TRBJ1-4,TGTGCCAGCAGCCCACCCCCCGGGACAGGGACGGAAAAACTGTTTTTT,CASSPPPGTGTEKLFF
TRBV10-3,TRBD2,few,TRBJ2-1,TGTGCCATCAGTGAGTCGTTAGGGACTAGCAGCAAGAATGAGCAGTTCTTC,CAISESLGTSSKNEQFF
TRBV9,TRBD1,-,TRBJ1-2,TGTGCCAGCAGCGTAGGAATAGGGGGCGCGTCTGGCTACACCTTC,CASSVGIGGASGYTF
TRBV19,TRBD1,few,TRBJ2-7,TGTGCCAGTAGACAGACAGGGGGTAGAGTACGGAGCTCCTACGAGCAGTACTTC,CASRQTGGRVRSSYEQYF
TRBV28,-,many,TRBJ1-5,TGTGCCAGCGTAGTATCGGGGGGAGGCAATCAGCCCCAGCATTTT,CASVVSGGGNQPQHF
TRBV5-1,-,-,TRBJ2-3,TGCGCCAGCAGCCCAGAGGTCCCAGATACGCAGTATTTT,CASSPEVPDTQYF
TRBV14,TRBD2,-,TRBJ2-3,TGTGCCAGCAGCCAAGATATAGCGGGAGGAACAGATACGCAGTATTTT,CASSQDIAGGTDTQYF
TRBV12-3/TRBV12-4,-,few,TRBJ2-7,TGTGCCAGCAGTTCCGGGACTCTGGGTAGCGAGCAGTACTTC,CASSSGTLGSEQYF
TRBV28,TRBD1,many,TRBJ2-7,TGTGCCAGCAGTTTGTACAGGGGGGCCTCCTACGAGCAGTACTTC,CASSLYRGASYEQYF